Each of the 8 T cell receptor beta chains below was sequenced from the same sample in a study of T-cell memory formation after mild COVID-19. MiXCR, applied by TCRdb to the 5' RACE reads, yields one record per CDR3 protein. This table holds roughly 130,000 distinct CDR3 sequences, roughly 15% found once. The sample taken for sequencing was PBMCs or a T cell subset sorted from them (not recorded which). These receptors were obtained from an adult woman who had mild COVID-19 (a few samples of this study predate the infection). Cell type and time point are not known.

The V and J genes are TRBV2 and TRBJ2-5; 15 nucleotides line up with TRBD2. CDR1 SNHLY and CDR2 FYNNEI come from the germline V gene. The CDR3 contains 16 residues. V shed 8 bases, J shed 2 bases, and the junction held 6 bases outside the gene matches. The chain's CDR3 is CASGLAGGNLQETQYF. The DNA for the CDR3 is TGTGCCAGCGGACTAGCGGGAGGGAACCTACAAGAGACCCAGTACTTC.

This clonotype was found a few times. CDR3: CSARVGLTDEQFF. CDR3 in DNA: TGCAGTGCTAGAGTGGGACTCACAGATGAGCAGTTCTTC. The chain uses TRBV20-1 and TRBJ2-1; D is possibly TRBD2 (6 bases). CDR1 and CDR2 (germline): DFQATT, SNEGSKA (reference sequence). This CDR3 contains 13 residues. Trimming took off 1 base at V and 8 bases at J, with 12 bases between the two ends.

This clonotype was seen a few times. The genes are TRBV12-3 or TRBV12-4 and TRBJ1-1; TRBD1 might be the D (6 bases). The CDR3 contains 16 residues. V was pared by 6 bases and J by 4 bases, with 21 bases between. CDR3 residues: CASSPPGHLKGTEAFF. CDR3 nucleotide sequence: TGTGCCAGCAGCCCCCCGGGACACCTAAAGGGCACTGAAGCTTTCTTT.

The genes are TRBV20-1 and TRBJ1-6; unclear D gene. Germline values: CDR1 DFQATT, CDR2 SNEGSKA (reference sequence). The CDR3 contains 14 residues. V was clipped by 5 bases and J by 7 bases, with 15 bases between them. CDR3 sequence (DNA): TGCAGTGCTCGGAGGTCGCAGCCGAATTCACCCCTCCACTTT. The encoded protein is CSARRSQPNSPLHF.

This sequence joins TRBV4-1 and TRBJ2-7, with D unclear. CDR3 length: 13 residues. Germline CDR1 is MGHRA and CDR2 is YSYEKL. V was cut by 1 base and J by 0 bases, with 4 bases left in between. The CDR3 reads CASSQGRSYEQYF. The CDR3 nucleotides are TGCGCCAGCAGCCAAGGGCGCTCCTACGAGCAGTACTTC.

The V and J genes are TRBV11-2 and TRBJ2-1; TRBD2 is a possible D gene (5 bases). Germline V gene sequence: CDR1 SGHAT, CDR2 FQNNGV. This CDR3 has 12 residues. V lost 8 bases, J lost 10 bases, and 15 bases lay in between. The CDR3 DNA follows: TGTGCCAGCGGGAACGGGGTCCCGGAGCAGTTCTTC. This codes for CASGNGVPEQFF. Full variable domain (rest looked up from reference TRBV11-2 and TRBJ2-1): EAGVAQSPRYKIIEKRQSVAFWCNPISGHATLYWYQQILGQGPKLLIQFQNNGVVDDSQLPKDRFSAERLKGVDSTLKIQPAKLEDSAVYLCASGNGVPEQFFGPGTRLTVL.

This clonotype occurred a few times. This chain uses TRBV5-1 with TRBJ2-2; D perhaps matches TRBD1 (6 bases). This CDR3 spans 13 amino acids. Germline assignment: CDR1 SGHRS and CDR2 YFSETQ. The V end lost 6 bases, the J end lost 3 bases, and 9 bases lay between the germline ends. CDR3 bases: TGCGCCAGCAAAACAGGGTACACCGGGGAGCTGTTTTTT. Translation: CASKTGYTGELFF. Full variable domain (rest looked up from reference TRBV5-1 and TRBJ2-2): KAGVTQTPRYLIKTRGQQVTLSCSPISGHRSVSWYQQTPGQGLQFLFEYFSETQRNKGNFPGRFSGRQFSNSRSEMNVSTLELGDSALYLCASKTGYTGELFFGEGSRLTVL.

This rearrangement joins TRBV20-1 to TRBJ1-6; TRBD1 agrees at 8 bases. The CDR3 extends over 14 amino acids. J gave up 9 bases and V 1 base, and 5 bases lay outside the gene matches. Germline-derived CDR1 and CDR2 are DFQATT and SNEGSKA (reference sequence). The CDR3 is CSARGQGTTSPLHF. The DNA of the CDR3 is TGCAGTGCTAGAGGACAGGGGACTACTTCACCCCTCCACTTT.